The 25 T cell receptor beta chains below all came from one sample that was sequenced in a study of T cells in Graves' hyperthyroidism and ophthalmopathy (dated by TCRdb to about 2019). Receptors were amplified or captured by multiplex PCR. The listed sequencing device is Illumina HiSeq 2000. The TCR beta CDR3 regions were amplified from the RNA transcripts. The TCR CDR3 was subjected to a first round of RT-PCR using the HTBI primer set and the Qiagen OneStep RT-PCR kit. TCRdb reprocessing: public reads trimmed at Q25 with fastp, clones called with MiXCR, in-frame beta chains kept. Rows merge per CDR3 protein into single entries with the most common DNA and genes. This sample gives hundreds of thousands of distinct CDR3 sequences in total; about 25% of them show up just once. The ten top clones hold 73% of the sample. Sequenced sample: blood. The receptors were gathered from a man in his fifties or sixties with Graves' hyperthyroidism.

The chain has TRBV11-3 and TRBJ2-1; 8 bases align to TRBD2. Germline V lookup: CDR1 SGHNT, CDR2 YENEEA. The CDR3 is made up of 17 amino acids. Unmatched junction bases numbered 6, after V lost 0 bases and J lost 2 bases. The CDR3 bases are TGTGCCAGCAGCTTAGAACTAGAGCGGGGGACCTACAATGAGCAGTTCTTC. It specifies CASSLELERGTYNEQFF.

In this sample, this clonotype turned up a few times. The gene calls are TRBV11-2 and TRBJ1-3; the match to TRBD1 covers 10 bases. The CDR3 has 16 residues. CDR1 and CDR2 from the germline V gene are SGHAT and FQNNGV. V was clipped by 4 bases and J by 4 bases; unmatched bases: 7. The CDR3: CASSYDRGQYGNTIYF. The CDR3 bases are TGTGCCAGCAGCTACGACAGGGGGCAATACGGAAACACCATATATTTT.

The CDR3 DNA sequence: TGTGCCAGCAGTTCTGTGTCGGGCTACACCTTC. Protein sequence: CASSSVSGYTF. The chain links TRBV28 to TRBJ1-2; D gene unclear. V dropped 4 bases and J dropped 8 bases, with 8 bases sitting between them. CDR1 and CDR2 from the germline V gene are MDHEN and SYDVKM. The CDR3 has 11 amino acids.

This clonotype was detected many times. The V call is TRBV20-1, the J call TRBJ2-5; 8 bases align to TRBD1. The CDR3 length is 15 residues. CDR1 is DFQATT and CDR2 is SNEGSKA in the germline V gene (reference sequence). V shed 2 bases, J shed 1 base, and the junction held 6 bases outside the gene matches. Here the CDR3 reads CSARRPGTGQETQYF. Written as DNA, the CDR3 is TGCAGTGCTAGACGGCCAGGGACAGGCCAAGAGACCCAGTACTTC.

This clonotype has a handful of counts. For the CDR3, the DNA is TGCAGTGCTGGAGGGACTAACAGGGGAATCAATGAGCAGTTCTTC. Its translation is CSAGGTNRGINEQFF. V and J are TRBV20-1 and TRBJ2-1; D tentatively fits TRBD1 or TRBD2 (7 bases each). The CDR3 contains 15 residues. The V end was cut by 5 bases, the J end by 6 bases, with 20 bases between. The germline V gene has CDR1 DFQATT and CDR2 SNEGSKA (reference sequence).

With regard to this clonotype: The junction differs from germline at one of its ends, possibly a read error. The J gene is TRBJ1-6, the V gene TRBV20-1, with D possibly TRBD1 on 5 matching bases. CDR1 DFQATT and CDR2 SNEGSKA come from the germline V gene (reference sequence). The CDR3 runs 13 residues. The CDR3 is CSDRGDSGSPLHF. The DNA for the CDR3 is TGCAGTGATAGAGGGGACTCAGGTTCACCCCTCCACTTT.

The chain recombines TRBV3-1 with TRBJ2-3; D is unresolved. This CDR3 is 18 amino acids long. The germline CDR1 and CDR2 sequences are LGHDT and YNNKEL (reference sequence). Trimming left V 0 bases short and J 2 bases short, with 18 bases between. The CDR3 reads CASSQDAGSVGYTDTQYF. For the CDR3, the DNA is TGTGCCAGCAGCCAAGATGCCGGATCTGTCGGATACACAGATACGCAGTATTTT.

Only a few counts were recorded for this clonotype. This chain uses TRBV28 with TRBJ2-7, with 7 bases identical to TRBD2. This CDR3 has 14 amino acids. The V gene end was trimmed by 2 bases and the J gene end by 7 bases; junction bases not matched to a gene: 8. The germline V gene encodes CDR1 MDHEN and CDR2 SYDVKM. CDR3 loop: CASSLGGPGGEQYF. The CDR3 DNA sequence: TGTGCCAGCAGTTTAGGTGGGCCCGGGGGGGAGCAGTACTTC.

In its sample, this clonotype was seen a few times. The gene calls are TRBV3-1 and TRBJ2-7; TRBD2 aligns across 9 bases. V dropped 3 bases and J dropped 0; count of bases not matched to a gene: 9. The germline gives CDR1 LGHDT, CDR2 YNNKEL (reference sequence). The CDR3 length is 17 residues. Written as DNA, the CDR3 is TGTGCCAGCAGCCAGGCTTTAATGACTAGCGGCTCCTACGAGCAGTACTTC. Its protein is CASSQALMTSGSYEQYF.

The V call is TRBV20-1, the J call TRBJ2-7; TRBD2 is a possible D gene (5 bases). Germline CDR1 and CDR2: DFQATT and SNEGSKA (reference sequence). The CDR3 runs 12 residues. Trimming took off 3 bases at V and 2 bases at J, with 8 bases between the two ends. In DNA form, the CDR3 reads TGCAGTGCTAGTGTGAGGGCCTACGAGCAGTACTTC. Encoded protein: CSASVRAYEQYF.

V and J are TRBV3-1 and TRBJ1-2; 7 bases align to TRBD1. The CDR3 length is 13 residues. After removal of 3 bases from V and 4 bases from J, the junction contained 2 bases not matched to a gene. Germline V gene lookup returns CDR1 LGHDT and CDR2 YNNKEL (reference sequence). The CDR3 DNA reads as TGTGCCAGCAGCCAGGGACAGAGCTATGGCTACACCTTC. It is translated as CASSQGQSYGYTF.

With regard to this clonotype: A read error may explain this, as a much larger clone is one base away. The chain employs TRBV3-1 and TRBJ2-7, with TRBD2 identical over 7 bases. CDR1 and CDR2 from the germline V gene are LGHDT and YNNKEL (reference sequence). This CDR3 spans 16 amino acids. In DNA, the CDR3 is TGTGCCAGCAGCCCCCGCCTGGGAGGGAGAGCTTACGCGCAGTACTTC. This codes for CASSPRLGGRAYAQYF.

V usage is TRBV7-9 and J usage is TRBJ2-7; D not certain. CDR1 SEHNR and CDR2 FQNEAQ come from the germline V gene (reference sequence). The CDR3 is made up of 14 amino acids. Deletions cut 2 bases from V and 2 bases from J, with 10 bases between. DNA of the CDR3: TGTGCCAGCAGCTTACCAACAGATACCTACGAGCAGTACTTC. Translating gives CASSLPTDTYEQYF.

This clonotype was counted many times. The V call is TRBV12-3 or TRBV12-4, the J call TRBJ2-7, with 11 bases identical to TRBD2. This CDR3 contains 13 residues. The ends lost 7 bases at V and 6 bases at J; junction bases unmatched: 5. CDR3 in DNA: TGTGCCAGCACACTAGCGGGAGCGATCGAGCAGTACTTC. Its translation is CASTLAGAIEQYF.

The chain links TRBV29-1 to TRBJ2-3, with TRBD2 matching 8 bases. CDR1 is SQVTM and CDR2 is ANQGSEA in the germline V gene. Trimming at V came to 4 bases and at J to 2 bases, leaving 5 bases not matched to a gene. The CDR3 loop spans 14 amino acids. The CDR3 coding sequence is TGCAGCGTTGTGCGGGAGGAGCTCACAGATACGCAGTATTTT. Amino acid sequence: CSVVREELTDTQYF.

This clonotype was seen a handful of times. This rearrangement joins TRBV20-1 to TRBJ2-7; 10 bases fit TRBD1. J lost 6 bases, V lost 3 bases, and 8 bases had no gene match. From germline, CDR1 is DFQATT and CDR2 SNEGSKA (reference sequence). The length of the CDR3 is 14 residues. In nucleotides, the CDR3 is TGCAGTGCTAGGCCGGGACAGGGGCCTTTCGAGCAGTACTTC. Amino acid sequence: CSARPGQGPFEQYF.

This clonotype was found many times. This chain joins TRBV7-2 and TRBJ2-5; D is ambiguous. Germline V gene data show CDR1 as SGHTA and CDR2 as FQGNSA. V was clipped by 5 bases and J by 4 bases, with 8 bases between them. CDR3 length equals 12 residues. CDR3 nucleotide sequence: TGTGCCAGCAGCCGACCGTCAGAGACCCAGTACTTC. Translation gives CASSRPSETQYF.

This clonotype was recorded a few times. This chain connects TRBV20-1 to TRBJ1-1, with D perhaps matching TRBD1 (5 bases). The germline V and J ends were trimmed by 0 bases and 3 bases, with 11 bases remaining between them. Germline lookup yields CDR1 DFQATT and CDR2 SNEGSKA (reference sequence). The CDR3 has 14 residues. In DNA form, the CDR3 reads TGCAGTGCTAGAGACCCCCGGGGGGACACTGAAGCTTTCTTT. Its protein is CSARDPRGDTEAFF.

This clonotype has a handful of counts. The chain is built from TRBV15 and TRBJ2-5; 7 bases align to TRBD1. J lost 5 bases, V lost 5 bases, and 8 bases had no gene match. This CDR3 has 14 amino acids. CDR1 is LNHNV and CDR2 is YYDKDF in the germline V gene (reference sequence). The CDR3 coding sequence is TGTGCCACCAGCCGGCGACAGGGCGACGAGACCCAGTACTTC. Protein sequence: CATSRRQGDETQYF.

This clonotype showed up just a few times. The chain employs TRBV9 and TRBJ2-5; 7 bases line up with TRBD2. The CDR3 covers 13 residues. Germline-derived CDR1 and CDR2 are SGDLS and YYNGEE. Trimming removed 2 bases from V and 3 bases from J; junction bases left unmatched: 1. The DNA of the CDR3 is TGTGCCAGCAGCGTCAGCGGGAAAGAGACCCAGTACTTC. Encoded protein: CASSVSGKETQYF.

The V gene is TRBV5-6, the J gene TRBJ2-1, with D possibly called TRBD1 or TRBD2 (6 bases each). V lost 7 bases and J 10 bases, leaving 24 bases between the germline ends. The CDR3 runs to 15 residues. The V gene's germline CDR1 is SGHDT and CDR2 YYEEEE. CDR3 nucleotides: TGTGCCAGCGCCGTAACCGGCGGGAAGGACAGCGAGCAGTTCTTC. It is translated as CASAVTGGKDSEQFF.

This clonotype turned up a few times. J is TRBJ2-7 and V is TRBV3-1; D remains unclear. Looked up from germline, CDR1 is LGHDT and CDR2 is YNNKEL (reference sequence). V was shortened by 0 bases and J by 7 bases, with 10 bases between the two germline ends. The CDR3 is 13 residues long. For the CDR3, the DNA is TGTGCCAGCAGCCAAGAGTCCAGTCGTGAGCAGTACTTC. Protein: CASSQESSREQYF.

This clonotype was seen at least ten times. This CDR3 reads CASSSTGRPFGNEQFF. The DNA for the CDR3 is TGTGCCAGCAGTTCGACGGGACGCCCGTTCGGCAATGAGCAGTTCTTC. The gene calls are TRBV3-1 and TRBJ2-1; D is tentatively TRBD1 or TRBD2 (5 bases each). The CDR3 has 16 residues. V lost 6 bases to trimming and J lost 6 bases, with 21 bases between them. Germline values: CDR1 LGHDT, CDR2 YNNKEL (reference sequence).

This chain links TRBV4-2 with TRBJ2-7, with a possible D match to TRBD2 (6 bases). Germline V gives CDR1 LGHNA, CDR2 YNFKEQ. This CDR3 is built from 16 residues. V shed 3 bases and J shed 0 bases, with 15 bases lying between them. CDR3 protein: CASSQAGGSGSYEQYF. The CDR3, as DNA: TGTGCCAGCAGCCAGGCTGGGGGGAGTGGCTCCTACGAGCAGTACTTC.

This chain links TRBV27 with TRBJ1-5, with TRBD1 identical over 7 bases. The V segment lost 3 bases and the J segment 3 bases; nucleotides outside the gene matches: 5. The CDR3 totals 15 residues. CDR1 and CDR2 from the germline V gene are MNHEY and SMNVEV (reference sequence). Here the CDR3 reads CASSFATGYNQPQHF. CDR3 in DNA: TGTGCCAGCAGTTTCGCGACAGGGTACAATCAGCCCCAGCATTTT.